This passage covers 7 T cell receptor beta chains from one sample sequenced in a study of early T cells in non-severe SARS-CoV-2 infection. In TCRdb, the 5' RACE reads were re-called with MiXCR into one record per CDR3 protein. The table has fewer than 100,000 distinct CDR3 sequences, roughly 12% seen once. Sequencing was carried out using whole blood. The receptors stem from an adult who was a healthcare worker with PCR-confirmed SARS-CoV-2 infection or an uninfected control (not recorded which).

There are a few counts of this clonotype. The rearrangement joins TRBV6-4 to TRBJ2-1; 9 positions agree with TRBD2. This CDR3 is built from 13 residues. The germline gives CDR1 MRHNA, CDR2 SNTAGT. The trim removed 8 bases at V and 4 bases at J, leaving 3 bases unmatched. The CDR3 sequence is CASATSGYNEQFF. CDR3 sequence (DNA): TGTGCCAGCGCAACTAGCGGGTACAATGAGCAGTTCTTC.

This clonotype was detected ten times or more. This chain uses TRBV18 with TRBJ2-2, with 11 bases matching TRBD2. After removal of 0 bases from V and 1 base from J, the junction contained 1 base not matched to a gene. This CDR3 is built from 17 residues. The V gene's germline CDR1 is KGHSH and CDR2 LQKENI. DNA for the CDR3: TGTGCCAGCTCACCACCGGGACTAGCGGTGAACACCGGGGAGCTGTTTTTT. Translated: CASSPPGLAVNTGELFF.

The V call is TRBV29-1, the J call TRBJ1-2; 9 bases are shared with TRBD1. V shed 6 bases and J 5 bases; nucleotides not matched to a gene: 7. Germline CDR1 reads SQVTM; CDR2 reads ANQGSEA. The CDR3 extends over 13 amino acids. CDR3 region: CSVRTGARYGYTF. The CDR3 nucleotides read TGCAGCGTCCGGACAGGGGCTAGATATGGCTACACCTTC.

This clonotype came up a few times. The chain is built from TRBV12-3 or TRBV12-4 and TRBJ2-5; 16 positions agree with TRBD2. The J segment lost 0 bases and the V segment lost 6 bases, leaving 4 bases of the junction unmatched. The CDR3 consists of 17 residues. The DNA of the CDR3 is TGTGCCAGCAGCCCGGGACTAGCGGGGGGGTACCAAGAGACCCAGTACTTC. This gives the protein CASSPGLAGGYQETQYF.

This clonotype was observed at least ten times. The chain recombines TRBV29-1 with TRBJ2-7; D gene unclear. CDR1 is SQVTM and CDR2 is ANQGSEA in the germline V gene. Trimming pared 6 bases from V and 5 bases from J, leaving 20 bases between. CDR3 length: 14 residues. This CDR3 is CSVGPSNLGNEQYF. The CDR3 DNA follows: TGCAGCGTCGGACCGTCGAATCTTGGCAACGAGCAGTACTTC.

There are many counts of this clonotype. V usage is TRBV12-3 or TRBV12-4 and J usage is TRBJ2-7; a possible D gene is TRBD1 (6 bases). The V end lost 2 bases, the J end lost 4 bases, and 12 bases lay between the germline ends. The CDR3 is 14 residues long. The CDR3 protein is CASSLQGTRYEQYF. The CDR3 DNA reads TGTGCCAGCAGTTTACAGGGGACGAGATACGAGCAGTACTTC.

The sample holds a few counts of this clonotype. V usage is TRBV30 and J usage is TRBJ2-7, with 9 bases matching TRBD1. The CDR3 spans 15 residues. The J segment lost 5 bases and the V segment lost 0 bases, leaving 8 bases of the junction unmatched. The V gene's germline CDR1 is GTSNPN and CDR2 SVGIG (reference sequence). The CDR3 protein is CAWSVGTGRTHEQYF. CDR3 DNA sequence: TGTGCCTGGAGTGTAGGGACAGGGAGAACCCACGAGCAGTACTTC. The full variable domain, in which reference TRBV30 and TRBJ2-7 provide the parts outside the CDR3, is SQTIHQWPATLVQPVGSPLSLECTVEGTSNPNLYWYRQAAGRGLQLLFYSVGIGQISSEVPQNLSASRPQDRQFILSSKKLLLSDSGFYLCAWSVGTGRTHEQYFGPGTRLTVT.